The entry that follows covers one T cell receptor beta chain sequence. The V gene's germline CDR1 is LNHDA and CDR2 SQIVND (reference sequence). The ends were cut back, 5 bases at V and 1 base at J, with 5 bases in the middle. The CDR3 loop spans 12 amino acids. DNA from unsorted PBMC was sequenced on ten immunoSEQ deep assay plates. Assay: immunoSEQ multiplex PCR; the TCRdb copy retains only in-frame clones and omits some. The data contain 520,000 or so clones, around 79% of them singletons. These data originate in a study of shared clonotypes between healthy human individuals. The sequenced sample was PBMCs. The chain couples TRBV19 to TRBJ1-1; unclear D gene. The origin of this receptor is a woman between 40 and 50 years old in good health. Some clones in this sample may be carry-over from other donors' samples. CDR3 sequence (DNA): TGTGCCAGTAGTTCTGGGAACACTGAAGCTTTCTTT. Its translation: CASSSGNTEAFF. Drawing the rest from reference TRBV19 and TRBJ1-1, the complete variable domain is DGGITQSPKYLFRKEGQNVTLSCEQNLNHDAMYWYRQDPGQGLRLIYYSQIVNDFQKGDIAEGYSVSREKKESFPLTVTSAQKNPTAFYLCASSSGNTEAFFGQGTRLTVV.